This note documents a single T cell receptor beta chain sequence. Clones were sequenced by immunoSEQ multiplex PCR, and TCRdb holds only the in-frame ones, with some missing. The sample has fewer than 25,000 clones, approximately 80% seen once. With V trimmed by 0 bases and J by 3 bases, 10 bases remained unmatched. The V gene's germline CDR1 is MGHRA and CDR2 YSYEKL. The length of the CDR3 is 18 residues. This record comes from a study of control samples from healthy donors and cancer patients. Sequencing was carried out using PBMCs. The TCR was taken from a man aged 60 to 69 with head and neck cancer. J is TRBJ1-3 and V is TRBV4-1; 8 positions agree with TRBD1. CDR3 bases: TGCGCCAGCAGCCAAGACAGCTGGCGACAGGGGAGTGGAAACACCATATATTTT. Translating gives CASSQDSWRQGSGNTIYF.